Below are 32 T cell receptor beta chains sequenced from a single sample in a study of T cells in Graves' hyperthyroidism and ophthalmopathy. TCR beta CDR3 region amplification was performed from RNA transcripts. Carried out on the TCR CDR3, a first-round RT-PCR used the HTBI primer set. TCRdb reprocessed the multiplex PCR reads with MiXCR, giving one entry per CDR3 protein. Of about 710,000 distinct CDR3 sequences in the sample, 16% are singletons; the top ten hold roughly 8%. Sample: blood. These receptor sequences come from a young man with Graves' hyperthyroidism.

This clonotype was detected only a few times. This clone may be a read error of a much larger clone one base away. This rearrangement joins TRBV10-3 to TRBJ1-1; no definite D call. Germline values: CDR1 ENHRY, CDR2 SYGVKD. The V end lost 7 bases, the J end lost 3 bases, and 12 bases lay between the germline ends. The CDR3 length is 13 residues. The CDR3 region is CAINGVLDTEAFF. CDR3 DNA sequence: TGTGCCATCAACGGGGTGCTGGACACTGAAGCTTTCTTT.

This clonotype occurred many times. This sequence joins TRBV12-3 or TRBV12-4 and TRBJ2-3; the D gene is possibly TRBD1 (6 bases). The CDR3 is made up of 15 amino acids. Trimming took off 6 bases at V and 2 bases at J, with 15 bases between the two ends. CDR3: CASSWDKKNTDTQYF. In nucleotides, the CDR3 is TGTGCCAGCAGCTGGGACAAAAAGAACACAGATACGCAGTATTTT.

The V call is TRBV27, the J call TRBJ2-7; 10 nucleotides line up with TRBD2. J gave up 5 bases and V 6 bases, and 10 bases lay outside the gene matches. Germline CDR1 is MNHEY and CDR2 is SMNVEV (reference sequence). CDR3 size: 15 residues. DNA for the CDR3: TGTGCCAGCAGGACTTGGGCAGCGGGAGGGAACGAGCAGTACTTC. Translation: CASRTWAAGGNEQYF.

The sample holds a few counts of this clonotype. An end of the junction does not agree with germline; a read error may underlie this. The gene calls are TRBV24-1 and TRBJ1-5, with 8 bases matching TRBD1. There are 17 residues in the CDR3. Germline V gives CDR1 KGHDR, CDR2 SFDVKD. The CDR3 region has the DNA TGTGCCACCGGTGATCCCTGGACAGGGCCCGGCAATCAGCCCCAGCATTTT. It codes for CATGDPWTGPGNQPQHF.

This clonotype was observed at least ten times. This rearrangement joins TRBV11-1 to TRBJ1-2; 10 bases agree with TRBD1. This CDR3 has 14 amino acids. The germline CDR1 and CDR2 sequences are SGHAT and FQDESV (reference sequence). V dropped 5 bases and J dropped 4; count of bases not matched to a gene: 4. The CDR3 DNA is TGTGCCAGCAGCCTGACAGGGGGCGCCTATGGCTACACCTTC. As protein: CASSLTGGAYGYTF.

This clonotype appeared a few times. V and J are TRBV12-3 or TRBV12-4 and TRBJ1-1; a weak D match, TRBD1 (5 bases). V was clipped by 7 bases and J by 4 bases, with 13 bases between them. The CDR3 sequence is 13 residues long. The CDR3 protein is CASTEGLGTEAFF. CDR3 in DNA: TGTGCCAGCACCGAGGGGTTGGGCACTGAAGCTTTCTTT.

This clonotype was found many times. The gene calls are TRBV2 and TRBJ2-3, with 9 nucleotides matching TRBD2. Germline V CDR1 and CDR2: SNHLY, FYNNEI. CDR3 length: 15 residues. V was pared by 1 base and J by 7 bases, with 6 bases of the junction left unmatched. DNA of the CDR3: TGTGCCAGCAGTGAAGTAGCGGGAGCATTAAATACGCAGTATTTT. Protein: CASSEVAGALNTQYF.

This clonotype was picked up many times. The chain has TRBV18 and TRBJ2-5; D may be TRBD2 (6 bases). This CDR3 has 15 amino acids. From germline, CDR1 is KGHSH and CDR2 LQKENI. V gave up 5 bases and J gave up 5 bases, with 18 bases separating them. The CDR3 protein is CASSGTGGSRETQYF. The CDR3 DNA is TGTGCCAGCTCAGGGACCGGAGGGAGTCGGGAGACCCAGTACTTC.

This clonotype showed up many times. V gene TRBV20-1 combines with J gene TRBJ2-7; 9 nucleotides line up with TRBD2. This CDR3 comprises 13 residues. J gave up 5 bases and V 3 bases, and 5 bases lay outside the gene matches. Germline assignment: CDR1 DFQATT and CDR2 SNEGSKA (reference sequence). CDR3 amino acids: CSASYSGRDEQYF. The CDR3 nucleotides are TGCAGTGCTAGTTATAGCGGGAGAGACGAGCAGTACTTC.

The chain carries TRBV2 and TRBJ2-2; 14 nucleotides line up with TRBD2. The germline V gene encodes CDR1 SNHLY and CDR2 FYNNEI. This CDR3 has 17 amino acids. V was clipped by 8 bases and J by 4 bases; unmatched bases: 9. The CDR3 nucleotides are TGTGCCAGCGCCCCGGGACTAGCGGGAGCGACCACCGGGGAGCTGTTTTTT. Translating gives CASAPGLAGATTGELFF.

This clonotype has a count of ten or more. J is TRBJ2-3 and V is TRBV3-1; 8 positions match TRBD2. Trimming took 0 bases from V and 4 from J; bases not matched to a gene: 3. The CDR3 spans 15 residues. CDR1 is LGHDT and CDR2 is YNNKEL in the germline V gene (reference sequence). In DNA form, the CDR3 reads TGTGCCAGCAGCCAAGAACGGACTAGCCCAGATACGCAGTATTTT. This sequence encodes CASSQERTSPDTQYF.

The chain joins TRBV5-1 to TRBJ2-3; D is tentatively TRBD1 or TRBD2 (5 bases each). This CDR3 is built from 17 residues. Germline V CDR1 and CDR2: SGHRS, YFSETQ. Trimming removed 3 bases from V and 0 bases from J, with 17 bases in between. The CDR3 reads CASSSASWGRSTDTQYF. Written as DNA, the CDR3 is TGCGCCAGCAGCTCAGCATCGTGGGGACGGAGCACAGATACGCAGTATTTT.

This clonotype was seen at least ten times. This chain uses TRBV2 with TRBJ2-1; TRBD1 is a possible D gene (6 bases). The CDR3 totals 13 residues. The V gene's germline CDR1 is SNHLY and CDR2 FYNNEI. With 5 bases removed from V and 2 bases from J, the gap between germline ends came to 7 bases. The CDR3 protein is CASSRTAYNEQFF. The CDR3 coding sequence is TGTGCCAGCAGTCGGACAGCCTACAATGAGCAGTTCTTC.

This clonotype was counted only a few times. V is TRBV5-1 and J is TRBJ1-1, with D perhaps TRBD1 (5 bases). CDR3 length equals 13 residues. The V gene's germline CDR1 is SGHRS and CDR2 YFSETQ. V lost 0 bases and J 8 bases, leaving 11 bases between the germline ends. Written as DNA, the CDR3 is TGCGCCAGCAGCTTGGGGGACGGGGGAGAAGCTTTCTTT. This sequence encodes CASSLGDGGEAFF.

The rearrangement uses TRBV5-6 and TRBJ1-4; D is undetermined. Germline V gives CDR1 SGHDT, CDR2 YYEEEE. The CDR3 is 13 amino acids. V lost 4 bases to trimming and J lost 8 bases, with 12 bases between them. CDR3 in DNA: TGTGCCAGCAGCCAGCCCCCCGAAGAAAAACTGTTTTTT. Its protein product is CASSQPPEEKLFF.

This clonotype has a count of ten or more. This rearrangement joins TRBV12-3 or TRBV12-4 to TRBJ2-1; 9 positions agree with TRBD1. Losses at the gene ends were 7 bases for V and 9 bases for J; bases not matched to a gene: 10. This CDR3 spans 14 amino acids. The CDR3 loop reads CASNRGRAAGEQFF. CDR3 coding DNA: TGTGCCAGCAACAGGGGGCGGGCGGCGGGTGAGCAGTTCTTC.

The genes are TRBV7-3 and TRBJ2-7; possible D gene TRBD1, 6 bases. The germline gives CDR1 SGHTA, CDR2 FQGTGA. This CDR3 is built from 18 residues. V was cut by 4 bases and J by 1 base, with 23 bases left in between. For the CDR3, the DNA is TGTGCCAGCAGCTCGCAGGGGCCAATTGGGGTCCTTTCCTACGAGCAGTACTTC. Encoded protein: CASSSQGPIGVLSYEQYF.

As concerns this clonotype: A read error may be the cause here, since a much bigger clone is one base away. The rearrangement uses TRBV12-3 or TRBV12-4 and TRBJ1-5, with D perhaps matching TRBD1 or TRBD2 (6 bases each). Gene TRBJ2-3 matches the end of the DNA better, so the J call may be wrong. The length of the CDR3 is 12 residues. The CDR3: CASSSPGAAQYF. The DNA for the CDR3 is TGTGCCAGCAGTTCCCCGGGGGCGGCCCAGTATTTT.

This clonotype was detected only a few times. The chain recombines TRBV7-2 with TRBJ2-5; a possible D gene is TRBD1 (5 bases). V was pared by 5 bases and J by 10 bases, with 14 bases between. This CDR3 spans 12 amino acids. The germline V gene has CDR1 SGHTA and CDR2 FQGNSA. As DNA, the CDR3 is TGTGCCAGCAGCCCGTTAGAAGGGGACCAGTACTTC. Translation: CASSPLEGDQYF.

The CDR3 here is CASSGGGIDTQYF. In DNA, the CDR3 is TGTGCCAGCAGTGGGGGCGGGATTGATACGCAGTATTTT. The chain uses TRBV6-1 and TRBJ2-3; maybe TRBD2 (6 bases). The germline V and J ends were trimmed by 4 bases and 6 bases, with 11 bases remaining between them. Germline assignment: CDR1 MNHNS and CDR2 SASEGT. This CDR3 has 13 amino acids.

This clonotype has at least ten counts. In DNA, the CDR3 is TGTGCCAGCTCACTTCGGGGACTAGAAGAGACCCAGTACTTC. Translated, it gives CASSLRGLEETQYF. The chain links TRBV18 to TRBJ2-5; 8 bases are shared with TRBD2. The V and J ends lost 4 bases and 3 bases, in that order; junction bases with no gene match: 4. CDR1 KGHSH and CDR2 LQKENI come from the germline V gene. This CDR3 spans 14 amino acids.

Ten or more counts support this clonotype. In DNA, the CDR3 is TGTGCCAGCAGTCCCCGCAGACAGCCCCAGCATTTT. This codes for CASSPRRQPQHF. The genes are TRBV28 and TRBJ1-5, with D unclear. CDR1 is MDHEN and CDR2 is SYDVKM in the germline V gene. The germline V and J ends were trimmed by 5 bases and 7 bases, with 9 bases remaining between them. This CDR3 has 12 amino acids.

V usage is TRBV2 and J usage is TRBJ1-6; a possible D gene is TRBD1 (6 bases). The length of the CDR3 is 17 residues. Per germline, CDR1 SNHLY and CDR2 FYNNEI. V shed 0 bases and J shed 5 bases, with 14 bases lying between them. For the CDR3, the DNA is TGTGCCAGCAGTGAAGCGCTTCGGGGGGCGAATAATTCACCCCTCCACTTT. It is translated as CASSEALRGANNSPLHF. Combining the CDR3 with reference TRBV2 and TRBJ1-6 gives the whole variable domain EPEVTQTPSHQVTQMGQEVILRCVPISNHLYFYWYRQILGQKVEFLVSFYNNEISEKSEIFDDQFSVERPDGSNFTLKIRSTKLEDSAMYFCASSEALRGANNSPLHFGNGTRLTVT.

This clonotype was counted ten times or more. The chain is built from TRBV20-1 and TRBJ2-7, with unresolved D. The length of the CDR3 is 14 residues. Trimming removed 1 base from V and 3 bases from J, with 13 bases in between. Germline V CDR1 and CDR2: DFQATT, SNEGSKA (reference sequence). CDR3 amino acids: CSARVQKGNYEQYF. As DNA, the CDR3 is TGCAGTGCTAGAGTCCAAAAGGGCAACTACGAGCAGTACTTC.

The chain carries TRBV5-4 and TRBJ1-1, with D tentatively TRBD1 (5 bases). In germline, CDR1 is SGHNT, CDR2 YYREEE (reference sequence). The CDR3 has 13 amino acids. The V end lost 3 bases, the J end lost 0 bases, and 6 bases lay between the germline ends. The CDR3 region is CASSWDVNTEAFF. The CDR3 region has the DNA TGTGCCAGCAGCTGGGACGTGAACACTGAAGCTTTCTTT.

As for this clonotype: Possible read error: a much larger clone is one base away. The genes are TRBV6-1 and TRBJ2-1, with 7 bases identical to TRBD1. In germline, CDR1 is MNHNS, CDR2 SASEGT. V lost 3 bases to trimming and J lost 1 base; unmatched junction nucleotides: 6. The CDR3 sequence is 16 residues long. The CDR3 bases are TGTGCCAGCAGTGAGTACAGGGGAATTTCCTACAATGAGCAGTTCTTC. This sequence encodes CASSEYRGISYNEQFF.

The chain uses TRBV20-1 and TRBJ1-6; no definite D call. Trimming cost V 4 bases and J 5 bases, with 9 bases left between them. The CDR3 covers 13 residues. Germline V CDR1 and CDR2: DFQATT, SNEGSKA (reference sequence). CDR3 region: CSAMETNNSPLHF. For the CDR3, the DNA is TGCAGTGCTATGGAGACAAATAATTCACCCCTCCACTTT.

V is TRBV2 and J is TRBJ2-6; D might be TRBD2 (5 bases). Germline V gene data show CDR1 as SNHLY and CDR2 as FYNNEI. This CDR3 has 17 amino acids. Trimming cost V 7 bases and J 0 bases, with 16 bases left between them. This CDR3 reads CASNRDSSRSGANVLTF. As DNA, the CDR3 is TGTGCCAGCAATCGGGATAGCTCACGCTCTGGGGCCAACGTCCTGACTTTC. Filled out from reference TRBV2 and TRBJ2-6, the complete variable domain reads EPEVTQTPSHQVTQMGQEVILRCVPISNHLYFYWYRQILGQKVEFLVSFYNNEISEKSEIFDDQFSVERPDGSNFTLKIRSTKLEDSAMYFCASNRDSSRSGANVLTFGAGSRLTVL.

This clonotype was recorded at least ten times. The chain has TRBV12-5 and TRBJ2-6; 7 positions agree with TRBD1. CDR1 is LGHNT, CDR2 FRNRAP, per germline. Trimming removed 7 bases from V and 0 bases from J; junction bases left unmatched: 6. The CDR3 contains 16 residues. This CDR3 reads CASALQGSSGANVLTF. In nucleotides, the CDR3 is TGTGCTAGTGCTTTACAGGGGAGCTCTGGGGCCAACGTCCTGACTTTC.

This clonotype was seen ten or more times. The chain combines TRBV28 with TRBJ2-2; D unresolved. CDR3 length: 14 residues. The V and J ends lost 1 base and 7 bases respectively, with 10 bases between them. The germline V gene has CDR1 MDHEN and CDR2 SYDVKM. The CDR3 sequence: CASSLSGRYGELFF. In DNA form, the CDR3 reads TGTGCCAGCAGTTTATCGGGTCGCTACGGGGAGCTGTTTTTT. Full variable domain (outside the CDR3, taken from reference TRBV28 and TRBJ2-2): DVKVTQSSRYLVKRTGEKVFLECVQDMDHENMFWYRQDPGLGLRLIYFSYDVKMKEKGDIPEGYSVSREKKERFSLILESASTNQTSMYLCASSLSGRYGELFFGEGSRLTVL.

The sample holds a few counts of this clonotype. As DNA, the CDR3 is TGTGCCAGCAGGGCTAGCGGGAAGGGGAACCCGTACGAGCAGTACTTC. It yields the protein CASRASGKGNPYEQYF. The V call is TRBV27, the J call TRBJ2-7, with 9 bases identical to TRBD2. The CDR3 spans 16 residues. In germline, CDR1 is MNHEY, CDR2 SMNVEV (reference sequence). J gave up 4 bases and V 6 bases, and 13 bases lay outside the gene matches.

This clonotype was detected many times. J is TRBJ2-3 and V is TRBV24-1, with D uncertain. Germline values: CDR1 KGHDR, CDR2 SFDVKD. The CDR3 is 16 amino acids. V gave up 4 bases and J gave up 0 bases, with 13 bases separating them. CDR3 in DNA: TGTGCCACCAGTGACCCCGGACCGGACAGCACAGATACGCAGTATTTT. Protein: CATSDPGPDSTDTQYF.